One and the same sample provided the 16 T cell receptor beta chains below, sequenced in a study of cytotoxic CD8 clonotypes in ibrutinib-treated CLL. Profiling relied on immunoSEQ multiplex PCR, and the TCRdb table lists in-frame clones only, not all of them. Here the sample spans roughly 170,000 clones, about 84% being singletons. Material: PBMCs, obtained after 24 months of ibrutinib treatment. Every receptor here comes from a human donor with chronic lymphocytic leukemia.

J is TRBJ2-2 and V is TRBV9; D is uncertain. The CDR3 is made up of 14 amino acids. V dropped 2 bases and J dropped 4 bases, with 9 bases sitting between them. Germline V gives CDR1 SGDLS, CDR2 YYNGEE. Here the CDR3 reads CASSVSVATGELFF. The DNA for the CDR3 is TGTGCCAGCAGCGTCTCCGTTGCCACCGGGGAGCTGTTTTTT.

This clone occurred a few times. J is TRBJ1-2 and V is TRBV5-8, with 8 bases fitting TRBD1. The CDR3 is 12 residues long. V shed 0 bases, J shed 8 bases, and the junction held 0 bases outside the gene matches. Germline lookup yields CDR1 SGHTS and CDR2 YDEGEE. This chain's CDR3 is CASSLGTGGYTF. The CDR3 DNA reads TGTGCCAGCAGCTTGGGGACAGGGGGCTACACCTTC.

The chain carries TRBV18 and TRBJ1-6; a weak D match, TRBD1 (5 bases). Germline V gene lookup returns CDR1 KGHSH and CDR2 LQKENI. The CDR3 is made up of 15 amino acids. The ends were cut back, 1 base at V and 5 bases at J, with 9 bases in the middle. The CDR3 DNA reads TGTGCCAGCTCACCACTAGGGGCGGATAATTCACCCCTCCACTTT. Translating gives CASSPLGADNSPLHF.

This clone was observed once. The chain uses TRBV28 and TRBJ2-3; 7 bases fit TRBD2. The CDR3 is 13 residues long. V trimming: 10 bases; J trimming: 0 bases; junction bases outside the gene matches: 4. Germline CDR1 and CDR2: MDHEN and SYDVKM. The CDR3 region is CATQRDSTDTQYF. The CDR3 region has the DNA TGTGCCACCCAGCGGGATAGCACAGATACGCAGTATTTT.

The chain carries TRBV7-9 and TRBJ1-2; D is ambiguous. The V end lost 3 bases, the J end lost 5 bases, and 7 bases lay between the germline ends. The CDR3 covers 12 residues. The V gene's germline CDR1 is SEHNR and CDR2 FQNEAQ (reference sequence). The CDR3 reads CASSFQEYGYTF. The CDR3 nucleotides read TGTGCCAGCAGCTTCCAGGAGTATGGCTACACCTTC. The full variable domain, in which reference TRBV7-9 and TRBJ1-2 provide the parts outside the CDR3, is DTGVSQNPRHKITKRGQNVTFRCDPISEHNRLYWYRQTLGQGPEFLTYFQNEAQLEKSRLLSDRFSAERPKGSFSTLEIQRTEQGDSAMYLCASSFQEYGYTFGSGTRLTVV.

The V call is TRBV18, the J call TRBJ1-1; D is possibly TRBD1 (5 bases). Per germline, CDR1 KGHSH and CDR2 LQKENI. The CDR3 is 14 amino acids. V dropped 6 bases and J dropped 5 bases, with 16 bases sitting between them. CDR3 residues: CASSPGRRGTEAFF. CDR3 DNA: TGTGCCAGCTCCCCCGGTCGACGGGGGACTGAAGCTTTCTTT.

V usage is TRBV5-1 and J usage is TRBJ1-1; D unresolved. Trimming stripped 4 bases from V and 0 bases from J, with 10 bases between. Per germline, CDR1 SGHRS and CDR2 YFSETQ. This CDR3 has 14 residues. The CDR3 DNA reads TGCGCCAGCAGCCCGGCCGCGGTGAACACTGAAGCTTTCTTT. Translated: CASSPAAVNTEAFF.

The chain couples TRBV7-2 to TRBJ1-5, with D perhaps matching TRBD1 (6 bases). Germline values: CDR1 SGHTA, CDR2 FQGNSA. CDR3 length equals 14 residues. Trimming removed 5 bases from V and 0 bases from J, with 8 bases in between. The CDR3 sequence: CASSRTASNQPQHF. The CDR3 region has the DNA TGTGCCAGCAGCCGGACAGCTAGCAATCAGCCCCAGCATTTT.

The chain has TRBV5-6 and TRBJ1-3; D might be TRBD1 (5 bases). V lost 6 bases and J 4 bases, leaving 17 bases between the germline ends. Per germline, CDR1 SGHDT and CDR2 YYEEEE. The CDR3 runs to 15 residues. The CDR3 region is CASNRGSGTGNTIYF. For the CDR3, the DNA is TGTGCCAGCAACCGGGGATCGGGGACGGGAAACACCATATATTTT.

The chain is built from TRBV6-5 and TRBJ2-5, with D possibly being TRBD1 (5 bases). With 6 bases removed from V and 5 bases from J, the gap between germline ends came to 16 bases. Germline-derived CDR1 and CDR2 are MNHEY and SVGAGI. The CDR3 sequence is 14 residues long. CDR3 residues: CASRTQGSGETQYF. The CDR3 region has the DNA TGTGCCAGCAGGACTCAGGGTTCGGGTGAGACCCAGTACTTC.

The DNA for the CDR3 is TGTGCCAGCAGCTTAATGTCGACAACTAATGAAAAACTGTTTTTT. Protein sequence: CASSLMSTTNEKLFF. V and J are TRBV7-2 and TRBJ1-4, with D uncertain. The CDR3 consists of 15 residues. With 2 bases removed from V and 0 bases from J, the gap between germline ends came to 7 bases. Germline V gene data show CDR1 as SGHTA and CDR2 as FQGNSA.

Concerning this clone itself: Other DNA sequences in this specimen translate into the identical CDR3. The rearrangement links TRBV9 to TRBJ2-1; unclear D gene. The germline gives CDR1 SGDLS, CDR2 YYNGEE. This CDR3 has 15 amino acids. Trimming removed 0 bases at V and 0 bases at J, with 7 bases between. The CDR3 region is CASSVVLSSYNEQFF. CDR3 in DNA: TGTGCCAGCAGCGTAGTATTAAGCTCCTACAATGAGCAGTTCTTC.

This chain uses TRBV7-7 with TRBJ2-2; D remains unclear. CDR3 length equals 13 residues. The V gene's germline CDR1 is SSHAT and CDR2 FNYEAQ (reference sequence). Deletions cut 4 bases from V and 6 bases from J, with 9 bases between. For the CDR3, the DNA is TGTGCCAGCAGCTCCTCCCGCTCCGGGGAGCTGTTTTTT. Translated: CASSSSRSGELFF.

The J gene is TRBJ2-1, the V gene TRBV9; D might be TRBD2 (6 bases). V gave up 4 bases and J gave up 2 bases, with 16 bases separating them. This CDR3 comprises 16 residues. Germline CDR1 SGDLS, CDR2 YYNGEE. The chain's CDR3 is CASSSRVAGTYNEQFF. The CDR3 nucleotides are TGTGCCAGCAGCTCCCGGGTGGCGGGGACCTACAATGAGCAGTTCTTC.

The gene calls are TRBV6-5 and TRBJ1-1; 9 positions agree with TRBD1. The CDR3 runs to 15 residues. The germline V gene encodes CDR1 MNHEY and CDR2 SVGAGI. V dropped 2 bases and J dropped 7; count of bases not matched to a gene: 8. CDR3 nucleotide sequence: TGTGCCAGCAGTTACACAGGGGGCGCGGACCGTGAAGCTTTCTTT. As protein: CASSYTGGADREAFF.

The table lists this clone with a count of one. The CDR3 bases are TGTGCCAGCAGTACAGGGGGCTTATCCTACAATGAGCAGTTCTTC. Its translation is CASSTGGLSYNEQFF. The chain combines TRBV6-1 with TRBJ2-1; TRBD1 agrees at 9 bases. J gave up 1 base and V 5 bases, and 3 bases lay outside the gene matches. The germline V gene encodes CDR1 MNHNS and CDR2 SASEGT. The CDR3 contains 15 residues.